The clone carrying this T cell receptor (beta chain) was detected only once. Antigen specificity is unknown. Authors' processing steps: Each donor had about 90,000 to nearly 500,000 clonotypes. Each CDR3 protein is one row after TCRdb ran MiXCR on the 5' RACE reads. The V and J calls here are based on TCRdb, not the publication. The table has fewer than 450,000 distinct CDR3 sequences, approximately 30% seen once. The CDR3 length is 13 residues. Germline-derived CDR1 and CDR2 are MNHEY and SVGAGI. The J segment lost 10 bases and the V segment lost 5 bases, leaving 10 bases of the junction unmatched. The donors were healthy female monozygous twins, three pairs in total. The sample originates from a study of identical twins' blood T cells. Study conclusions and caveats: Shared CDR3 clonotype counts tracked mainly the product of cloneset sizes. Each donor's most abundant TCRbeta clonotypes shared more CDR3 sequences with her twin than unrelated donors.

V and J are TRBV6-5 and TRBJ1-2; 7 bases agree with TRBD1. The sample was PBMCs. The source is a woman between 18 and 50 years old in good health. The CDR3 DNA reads TGTGCCAGCAGTACCGGGACAGCTCGTTTCTACACCTTC. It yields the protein CASSTGTARFYTF.